This TCR beta chain was sequenced for a study of T cells in Graves' hyperthyroidism and ophthalmopathy. About the study: Before treatment of any kind, peripheral blood was taken at initial diagnosis.

RNA transcripts served as the template for amplifying TCR beta CDR3 regions. When the TCR CDR3 underwent first-round RT-PCR, the HTBI primer set was used. Each CDR3 protein gets one entry after TCRdb re-called the multiplex PCR reads with MiXCR. The table has under 500,000 distinct CDR3 sequences, around 15% seen once. A NOSPECS grade of at least 4, a Clinical Activity Score of at least 3 and duration under 3 months were recorded in ophthalmopathy patients. The TCR sequence derives from a man between 50 and 59 years old with Graves' ophthalmopathy. What was sequenced was blood.

The CDR3 DNA is TGTGCCAGCAGCTTCGGGAAGGGGACCCAGTACTTC. It specifies CASSFGKGTQYF. The chain links TRBV7-9 to TRBJ2-5; a possible D gene is TRBD2 (5 bases). Germline V CDR1 and CDR2: SEHNR, FQNEAQ (reference sequence). This CDR3 comprises 12 residues. V shed 3 bases and J shed 7 bases, with 9 bases lying between them.